The 27 T cell receptor beta chains below all came from one sample that was sequenced in a study of T cell responses to AZD1222 COVID-19 vaccine (TCRdb year 2021). Library construction relied on the immunoSEQ multiplex PCR assay. The table was pulled from immuneACCESS by TCRdb, which kept in-frame rearrangements only. Such tables lose some clones; where checked, under half of the loss comes from unresolved V genes, and the rest has no known cause. The sample includes roughly 170,000 clones, with over 80% observed a single time. Of the sample, less than 2.5% falls within the top ten clones. According to the study, the label for this sample's time point signals: baseline before first vaccination. The material was peripheral blood, obtained on day 0 of AZD1222 vaccination. The receptor source for this set is an adult in good health.

This chain links TRBV5-4 with TRBJ2-7; TRBD1 aligns across 10 bases. The junction had 9 bases not matched to a gene; V was cut back by 4 bases and J by 5 bases. Germline V CDR1 and CDR2: SGHNT, YYREEE (reference sequence). This CDR3 has 15 amino acids. In DNA, the CDR3 is TGTGCCAGCAGCCCTACGCCGGGACAGGGGAACGAGCAGTACTTC. Amino acids: CASSPTPGQGNEQYF.

CDR3 region: CASSLELQGTDTQYF. For the CDR3, the DNA is TGTGCCAGCAGCTTAGAATTGCAAGGCACAGATACGCAGTATTTT. The chain couples TRBV7-2 to TRBJ2-3; D not certain. Germline loops: CDR1 SGHTA, CDR2 FQGNSA. The CDR3 totals 15 residues. The ends were cut back, 1 base at V and 1 base at J, with 9 bases in the middle.

The chain has TRBV15 and TRBJ1-1, with no clear D. CDR3 length: 14 residues. V dropped 4 bases and J dropped 7 bases, with 16 bases sitting between them. CDR1 is LNHNV and CDR2 is YYDKDF in the germline V gene (reference sequence). CDR3 DNA sequence: TGTGCCACCAGCACCTACGCAGCGTCCTATGAAGCTTTCTTT. Amino acid sequence: CATSTYAASYEAFF.

The gene calls are TRBV21-1 and TRBJ1-6. TRBV21-1 is a pseudogene. This CDR3 has 18 residues. The CDR3 nucleotides are TGTGCCAGCAGGGGGAGCTCCGGCCTAAGCCCCTATAATTCACCCCTCCACTTT. Its protein is CASRGSSGLSPYNSPLHF.

This chain joins TRBV30 and TRBJ2-2, with D maybe TRBD1 (5 bases). Between the trimmed V and J ends, which lost 0 bases and 7 bases, there was a span of 18 bases. The CDR3 has 16 amino acids. From germline, CDR1 is GTSNPN and CDR2 SVGIG (reference sequence). As DNA, the CDR3 is TGTGCCTGGAGTGTCGGTCTGGGAACAGGCATCGGGGAGCTGTTTTTT. Its protein is CAWSVGLGTGIGELFF.

CDR3 bases: TGTGCCAGCCGCGACGTGGATCGGGAAAAACTGTTTTTT. Its protein product is CASRDVDREKLFF. This sequence joins TRBV27 and TRBJ1-4, with D unresolved. This CDR3 spans 13 amino acids. V dropped 8 bases and J dropped 8 bases, with 15 bases sitting between them. Germline V gene lookup returns CDR1 MNHEY and CDR2 SMNVEV (reference sequence).

The chain links TRBV4-3 to TRBJ2-2; TRBD2 agrees at 9 bases. Looked up from germline, CDR1 is LGHNA and CDR2 is YSLEER. V was pared by 5 bases and J by 5 bases, with 12 bases of the junction left unmatched. The CDR3 loop spans 17 amino acids. CDR3 bases: TGCGCCAGCAGCACTCACTTAGCGGGAGCGGGGACCGGGGAGCTGTTTTTT. Residues: CASSTHLAGAGTGELFF.

This chain connects TRBV11-3 to TRBJ1-3, with no clear D. Germline CDR1 and CDR2: SGHNT and YENEEA. The ends were cut back, 0 bases at V and 4 bases at J, with 1 base in the middle. This CDR3 has 12 residues. The CDR3 loop is CASSLEGNTIYF. Here the CDR3 DNA reads TGTGCCAGCAGCTTAGAGGGAAACACCATATATTTT.

This clone showed up just a few times. V and J are TRBV7-2 and TRBJ1-4; 7 bases fit TRBD1. This CDR3 region has 15 residues. Germline V gene data show CDR1 as SGHTA and CDR2 as FQGNSA. J lost 7 bases, V lost 3 bases, and 8 bases had no gene match. The CDR3 loop reads CASSLTGSLGEKLFF. The CDR3 region has the DNA TGTGCCAGCAGCTTGACAGGGAGTTTAGGTGAAAAACTGTTTTTT.

This chain's CDR3 is CASSGVAGTEAFF. The CDR3 nucleotides are TGTGCCAGCAGTGGGGTCGCGGGCACTGAAGCTTTCTTT. The chain recombines TRBV2 with TRBJ1-1; no clear D. This CDR3 region has 13 residues. Germline V gene data show CDR1 as SNHLY and CDR2 as FYNNEI. Trimming left V 4 bases short and J 4 bases short, with 10 bases between.

The V and J genes are TRBV7-9 and TRBJ1-1; TRBD1 might be the D (6 bases). The CDR3 extends over 19 amino acids. Trimming cost V 1 base and J 1 base, with 22 bases left between them. From germline, CDR1 is SEHNR and CDR2 FQNEAQ (reference sequence). The CDR3 nucleotides are TGTGCCAGCAGCTTAGGGGGTACAGGGACGGTTTACGGGAACACTGAAGCTTTCTTT. It translates to CASSLGGTGTVYGNTEAFF.

The V call is TRBV7-2, the J call TRBJ2-7; D remains unclear. The CDR3 length is 15 residues. V was cut by 0 bases and J by 2 bases, with 11 bases left in between. CDR1 SGHTA and CDR2 FQGNSA come from the germline V gene. The CDR3 region has the DNA TGTGCCAGCAGCTTAGCGCCTACCGCGACCTACGAGCAGTACTTC. Amino acids: CASSLAPTATYEQYF.

V and J are TRBV2 and TRBJ2-7, with TRBD2 matching over 8 bases. The trim removed 7 bases at V and 2 bases at J, leaving 7 bases unmatched. CDR1 is SNHLY, CDR2 FYNNEI, per germline. The CDR3 has 14 residues. This chain's CDR3 is CASTSNGRAYEQYF. As DNA, the CDR3 is TGTGCCAGCACCTCAAACGGGAGGGCCTACGAGCAGTACTTC.

The rearrangement joins TRBV19 to TRBJ1-1; no clear D gene. The germline V gene has CDR1 LNHDA and CDR2 SQIVND (reference sequence). The CDR3 has 13 amino acids. Trimming left V 2 bases short and J 1 base short, with 5 bases between. CDR3 amino acids: CASSISANTEAFF. CDR3 nucleotide sequence: TGTGCCAGTAGTATATCGGCGAACACTGAAGCTTTCTTT.

The chain joins TRBV4-1 to TRBJ1-2, with D unclear. Germline CDR1 reads MGHRA; CDR2 reads YSYEKL. The CDR3 is 14 residues long. V was shortened by 4 bases and J by 8 bases, with 17 bases between the two germline ends. The CDR3 spells CASSRFVTAEGYTF. CDR3 in DNA: TGCGCCAGCAGCCGATTCGTAACAGCGGAAGGCTACACCTTC.

J is TRBJ1-1 and V is TRBV11-1, with 8 bases aligning to TRBD1. J lost 5 bases, V lost 5 bases, and 7 bases had no gene match. The CDR3 totals 14 residues. The germline CDR1 and CDR2 sequences are SGHAT and FQDESV (reference sequence). CDR3 nucleotide sequence: TGTGCCAGCAGCAAAGACAGGGGAGAGACTGAAGCTTTCTTT. Protein product: CASSKDRGETEAFF. The full variable domain, in which reference TRBV11-1 and TRBJ1-1 provide the parts outside the CDR3, is EAEVAQSPRYKITEKSQAVAFWCDPISGHATLYWYRQILGQGPELLVQFQDESVVDDSQLPKDRFSAERLKGVDSTLKIQPAELGDSAMYLCASSKDRGETEAFFGQGTRLTVV.

This clone was seen a handful of times. This sequence joins TRBV28 and TRBJ2-1; 10 bases are shared with TRBD1. The CDR3 has 15 residues. V lost 6 bases, J lost 8 bases, and 10 bases stayed unmatched. Germline CDR1 reads MDHEN; CDR2 reads SYDVKM. CDR3 loop: CASRGPGQGIYEQFF. The CDR3 nucleotides read TGTGCCAGCAGGGGGCCGGGACAGGGGATTTATGAGCAGTTCTTC.

The rearrangement joins TRBV21-1 to TRBJ2-5; the D call in the table, TRBD2, was not verified against the DNA. TRBV21-1 is reported as a pseudogene. This CDR3 is built from 17 residues. CDR3 in amino acids: CASRRTSGGARKETQYF. The CDR3, as DNA: TGTGCCAGCAGACGGACTAGCGGGGGGGCCAGGAAGGAGACCCAGTACTTC.

This clone was seen only once. The chain combines TRBV18 with TRBJ2-7; 9 positions match TRBD2. Germline CDR1 reads KGHSH; CDR2 reads LQKENI. Trimming at V came to 4 bases and at J to 3 bases, leaving 1 base not matched to a gene. The CDR3 covers 13 residues. CDR3 in amino acids: CASSRLADYEQYF. CDR3 sequence (DNA): TGTGCCAGCTCACGACTAGCGGACTACGAGCAGTACTTC. Full variable domain (missing parts from reference TRBV18 and TRBJ2-7): NAGVMQNPRHLVRRRGQEARLRCSPMKGHSHVYWYRQLPEEGLKFMVYLQKENIIDESGMPKERFSAEFPKEGPSILRIQQVVRGDSAAYFCASSRLADYEQYFGPGTRLTVT.

There are a few counts of this clone. The gene calls are TRBV6-2 or TRBV6-3 and TRBJ1-4; D gene unclear. CDR3 length: 12 amino acids. V gave up 4 bases and J gave up 4 bases, with 4 bases separating them. Looked up from germline, CDR1 is MNHEY and CDR2 is SVGEGT. The CDR3 spells CASSWGNEKLFF. The CDR3 nucleotides are TGTGCCAGCAGTTGGGGTAATGAAAAACTGTTTTTT.

V usage is TRBV9 and J usage is TRBJ1-2; tentatively, D is TRBD1 (5 bases). Germline-derived CDR1 and CDR2 are SGDLS and YYNGEE. V lost 2 bases, J lost 1 base, and 15 bases lay in between. The CDR3 runs to 16 residues. Here the CDR3 reads CASSVTGTPNNYGYTF. CDR3 in DNA: TGTGCCAGCAGCGTCACCGGGACGCCGAATAACTATGGCTACACCTTC.

The chain joins TRBV18 to TRBJ1-5; D ambiguous. The CDR3 covers 14 residues. V lost 6 bases and J 1 base, leaving 10 bases between the germline ends. Germline V gene data show CDR1 as KGHSH and CDR2 as LQKENI. The CDR3 sequence: CASSLGQSNQPQHF. CDR3 sequence (DNA): TGTGCCAGCTCGCTAGGGCAGAGCAATCAGCCCCAGCATTTT.

This chain links TRBV7-2 with TRBJ1-1, with unresolved D. Germline-derived CDR1 and CDR2 are SGHTA and FQGNSA. V lost 0 bases and J 5 bases, leaving 10 bases between the germline ends. The CDR3 consists of 14 residues. The DNA for the CDR3 is TGTGCCAGCAGCTTAGCGCATGGAGGGACTGAAGCTTTCTTT. Protein product: CASSLAHGGTEAFF.

The gene calls are TRBV14 and TRBJ2-1; 7 bases match TRBD2. V was clipped by 2 bases and J by 8 bases; unmatched bases: 3. CDR1 and CDR2 (germline): SGHDN, FVKESK. The CDR3 covers 13 residues. CDR3 nucleotides: TGTGCCAGCAGCCAACGACTAGCCGATGAGCAGTTCTTC. Residues: CASSQRLADEQFF.

The CDR3 sequence: CSVDWGSITGYTF. The CDR3, as DNA: TGCAGCGTTGACTGGGGATCGATTACAGGCTACACCTTC. The gene calls are TRBV29-1 and TRBJ1-2, with D hard to call. In germline, CDR1 is SQVTM, CDR2 ANQGSEA. Trimming took off 3 bases at V and 8 bases at J, with 16 bases between the two ends. The CDR3 covers 13 residues.

The chain links TRBV28 to TRBJ1-1, with a possible D match to TRBD1 (5 bases). The germline V and J ends were trimmed by 8 bases and 10 bases, with 23 bases remaining between them. The germline CDR1 and CDR2 sequences are MDHEN and SYDVKM. The CDR3 totals 14 residues. CDR3 loop: CASAQGAMNSGAFF. As DNA, the CDR3 is TGTGCCAGCGCCCAGGGCGCGATGAATTCGGGAGCTTTCTTT.

This clone was observed a few times. The rearrangement uses TRBV9 and TRBJ2-7; D gene ambiguous. Trimming stripped 2 bases from V and 6 bases from J, with 12 bases between. Germline values: CDR1 SGDLS, CDR2 YYNGEE. The CDR3 is 13 residues long. CDR3 protein: CASSVLPDAEQYF. The CDR3 region has the DNA TGTGCCAGCAGCGTCCTACCGGACGCCGAGCAGTACTTC.